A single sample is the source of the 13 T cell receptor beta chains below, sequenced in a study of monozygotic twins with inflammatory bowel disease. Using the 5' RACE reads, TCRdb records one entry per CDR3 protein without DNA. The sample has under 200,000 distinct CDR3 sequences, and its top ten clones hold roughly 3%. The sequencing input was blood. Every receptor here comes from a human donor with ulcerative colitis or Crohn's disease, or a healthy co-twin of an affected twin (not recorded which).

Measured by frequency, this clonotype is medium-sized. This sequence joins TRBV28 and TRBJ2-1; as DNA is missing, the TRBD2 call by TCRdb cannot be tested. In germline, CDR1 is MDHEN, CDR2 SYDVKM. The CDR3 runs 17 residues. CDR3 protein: CASSLLMAGVSYNEQFF.

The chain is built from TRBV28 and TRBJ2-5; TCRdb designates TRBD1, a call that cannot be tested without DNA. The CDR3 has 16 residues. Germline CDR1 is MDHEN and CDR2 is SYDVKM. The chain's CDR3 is CASSFRQGGGQETQYF.

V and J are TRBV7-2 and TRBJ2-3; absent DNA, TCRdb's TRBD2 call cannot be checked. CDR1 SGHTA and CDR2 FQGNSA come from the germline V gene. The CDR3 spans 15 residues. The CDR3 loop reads CASSLGSGRRDTQYF. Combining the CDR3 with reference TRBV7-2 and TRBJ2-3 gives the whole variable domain GAGVSQSPSNKVTEKGKDVELRCDPISGHTALYWYRQSLGQGLEFLIYFQGNSAPDKSGLPSDRFSAERTGGSVSTLTIQRTQQEDSAVYLCASSLGSGRRDTQYFGPGTRLTVL.

CDR3: CASSGTGYTEAFF. The chain is built from TRBV9 and TRBJ1-1; checking the TCRdb D call of TRBD1 is not possible without DNA. The CDR3 runs 13 residues. Germline V gives CDR1 SGDLS, CDR2 YYNGEE.

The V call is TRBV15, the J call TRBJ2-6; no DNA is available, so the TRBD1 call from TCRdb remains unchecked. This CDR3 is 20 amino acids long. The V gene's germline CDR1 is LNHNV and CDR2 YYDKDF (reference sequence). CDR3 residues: CATSTEGARTGSSGANVLTF.

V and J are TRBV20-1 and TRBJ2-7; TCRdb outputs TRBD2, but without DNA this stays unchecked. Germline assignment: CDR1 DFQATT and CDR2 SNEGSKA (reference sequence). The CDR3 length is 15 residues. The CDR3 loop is CSARSGSGISYEQYF.

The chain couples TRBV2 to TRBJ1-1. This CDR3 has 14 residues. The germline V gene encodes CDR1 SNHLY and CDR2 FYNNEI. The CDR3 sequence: CASSEEGYGTEAFF.

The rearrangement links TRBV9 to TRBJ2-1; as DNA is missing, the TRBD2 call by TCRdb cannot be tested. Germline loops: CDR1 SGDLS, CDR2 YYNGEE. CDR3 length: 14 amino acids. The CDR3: CASSVGSTSGEQFF.

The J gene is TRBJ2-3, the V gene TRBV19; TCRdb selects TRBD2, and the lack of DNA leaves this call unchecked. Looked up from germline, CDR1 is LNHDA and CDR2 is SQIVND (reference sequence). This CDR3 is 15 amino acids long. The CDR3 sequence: CASNIGLAGADTQYF.

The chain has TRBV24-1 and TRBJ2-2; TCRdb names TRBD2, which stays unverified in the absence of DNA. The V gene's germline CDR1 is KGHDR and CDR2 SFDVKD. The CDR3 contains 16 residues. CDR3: CATSDPTSGNTGELFF.

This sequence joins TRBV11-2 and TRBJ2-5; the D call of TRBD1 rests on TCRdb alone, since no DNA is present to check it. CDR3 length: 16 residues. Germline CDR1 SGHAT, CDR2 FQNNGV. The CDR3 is CASSLDLQGGGETQYF.

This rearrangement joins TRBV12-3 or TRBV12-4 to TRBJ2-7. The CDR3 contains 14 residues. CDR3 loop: CASSLATIPIEQYF.

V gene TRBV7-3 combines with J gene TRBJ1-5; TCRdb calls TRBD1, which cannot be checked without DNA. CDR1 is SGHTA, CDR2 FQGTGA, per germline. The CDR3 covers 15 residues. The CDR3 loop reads CASSLSGAPNQPQHF.